What follows describes a single T cell receptor beta chain. This entry belongs to a study of blood T cell repertoires in COVID-19. Trimming pared 2 bases from V and 0 bases from J, leaving 12 bases between. This CDR3 contains 15 residues. Germline CDR1 SGHKS, CDR2 YYEKEE (reference sequence). Assay used: immunoSEQ multiplex PCR; TCRdb lists only in-frame clones, some missing. The sample lists 300,000 to 350,000 clones, around 85% occurring once. Participants came from some 26 US areas, aged roughly 18 to 90 years. Researchers sorted participants into cohorts using their self-reported clinical history. Sequenced material: PBMCs or T cells enriched from blood (not recorded which). The receptor was isolated from a man aged 25-45 years who had recovered from COVID-19. The chain employs TRBV5-5 and TRBJ2-7; the D gene is possibly TRBD1 (6 bases). The CDR3, as DNA: TGTGCCAGCAGCTTCAGGGGCATAGACTCCTACGAGCAGTACTTC. Its protein is CASSFRGIDSYEQYF.